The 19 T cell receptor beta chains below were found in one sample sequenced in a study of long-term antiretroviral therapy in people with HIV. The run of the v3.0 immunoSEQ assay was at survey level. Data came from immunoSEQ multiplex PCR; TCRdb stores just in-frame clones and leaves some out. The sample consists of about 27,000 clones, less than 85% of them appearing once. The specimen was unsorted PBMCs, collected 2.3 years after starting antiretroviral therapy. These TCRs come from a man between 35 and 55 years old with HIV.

The CDR3 sequence: CASYGGSIFAGVAYGYTF. The CDR3 DNA reads TGCGCCAGCTATGGGGGATCTATCTTCGCAGGGGTGGCGTATGGCTACACCTTC. The V gene is TRBV4-1, the J gene TRBJ1-2; a possible D gene is TRBD1 (6 bases). V gave up 8 bases and J gave up 5 bases, with 30 bases separating them. The CDR3 has 18 amino acids. The germline V gene encodes CDR1 MGHRA and CDR2 YSYEKL.

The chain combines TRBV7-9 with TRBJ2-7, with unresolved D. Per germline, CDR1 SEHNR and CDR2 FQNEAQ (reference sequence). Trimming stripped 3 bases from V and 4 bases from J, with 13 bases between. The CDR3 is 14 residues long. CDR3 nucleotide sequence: TGTGCCAGCAGCTTTGGCACAGCGACTTACGAGCAGTACTTC. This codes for CASSFGTATYEQYF.

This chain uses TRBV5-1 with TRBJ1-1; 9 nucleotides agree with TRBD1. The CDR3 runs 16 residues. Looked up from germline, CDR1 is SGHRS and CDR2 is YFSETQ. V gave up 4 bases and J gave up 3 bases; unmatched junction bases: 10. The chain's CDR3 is CASSPGTGFKDTEAFF. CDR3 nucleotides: TGCGCCAGCAGCCCCGGGACAGGGTTTAAGGACACTGAAGCTTTCTTT.

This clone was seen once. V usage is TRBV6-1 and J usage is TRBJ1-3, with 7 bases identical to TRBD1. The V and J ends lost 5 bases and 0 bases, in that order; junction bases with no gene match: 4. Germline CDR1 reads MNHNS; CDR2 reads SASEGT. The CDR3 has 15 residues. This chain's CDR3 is CASSTTGISGNTIYF. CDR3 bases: TGTGCCAGCAGTACGACAGGGATCTCTGGAAACACCATATATTTT.

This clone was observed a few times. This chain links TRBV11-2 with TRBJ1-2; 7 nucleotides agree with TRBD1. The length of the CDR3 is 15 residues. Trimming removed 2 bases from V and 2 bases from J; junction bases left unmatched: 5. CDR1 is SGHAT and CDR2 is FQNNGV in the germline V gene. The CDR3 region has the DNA TGTGCCAGCAGCTTACCGGGACAGCCGAACTATGGCTACACCTTC. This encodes CASSLPGQPNYGYTF.

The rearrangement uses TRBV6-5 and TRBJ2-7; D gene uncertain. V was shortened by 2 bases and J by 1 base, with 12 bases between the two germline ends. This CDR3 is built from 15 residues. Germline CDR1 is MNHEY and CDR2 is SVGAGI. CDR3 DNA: TGTGCCAGCAGTTACGGGATAGGGCCATCCTACGAGCAGTACTTC. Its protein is CASSYGIGPSYEQYF.

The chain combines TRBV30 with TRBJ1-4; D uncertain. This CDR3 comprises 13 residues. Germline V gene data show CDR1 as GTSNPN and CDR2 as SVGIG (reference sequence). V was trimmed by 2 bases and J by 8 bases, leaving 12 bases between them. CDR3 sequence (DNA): TGTGCCTGGAGTTGGTCACTAGGGGAAAAACTGTTTTTT. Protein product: CAWSWSLGEKLFF.

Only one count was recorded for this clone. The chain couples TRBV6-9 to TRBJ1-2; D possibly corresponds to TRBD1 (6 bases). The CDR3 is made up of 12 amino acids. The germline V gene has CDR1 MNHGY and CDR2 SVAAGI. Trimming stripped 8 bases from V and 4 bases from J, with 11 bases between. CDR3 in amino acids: CASSSGAYGYTF. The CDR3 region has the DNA TGTGCCAGCTCCTCAGGGGCCTATGGCTACACCTTC.

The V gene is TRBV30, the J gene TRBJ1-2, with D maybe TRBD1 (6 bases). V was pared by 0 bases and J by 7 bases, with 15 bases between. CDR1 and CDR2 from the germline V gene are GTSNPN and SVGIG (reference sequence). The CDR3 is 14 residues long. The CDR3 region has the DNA TGTGCCTGGAGTGTGGGGGGCCCGGAGGGTGGCTACACCTTC. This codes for CAWSVGGPEGGYTF.

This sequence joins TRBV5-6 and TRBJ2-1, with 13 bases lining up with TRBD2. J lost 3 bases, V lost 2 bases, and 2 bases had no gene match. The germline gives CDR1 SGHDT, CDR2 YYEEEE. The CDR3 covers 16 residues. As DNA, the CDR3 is TGTGCCAGCAGCTTTGGACTAGCGGGGGACTACAATGAGCAGTTCTTC. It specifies CASSFGLAGDYNEQFF. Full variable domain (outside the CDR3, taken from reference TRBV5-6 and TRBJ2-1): DAGVTQSPTHLIKTRGQQVTLRCSPKSGHDTVSWYQQALGQGPQFIFQYYEEEERQRGNFPDRFSGHQFPNYSSELNVNALLLGDSALYLCASSFGLAGDYNEQFFGPGTRLTVL.

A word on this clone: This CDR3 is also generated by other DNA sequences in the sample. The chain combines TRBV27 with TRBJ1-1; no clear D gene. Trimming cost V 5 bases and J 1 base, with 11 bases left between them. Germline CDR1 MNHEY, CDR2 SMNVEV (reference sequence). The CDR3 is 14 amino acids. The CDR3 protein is CASSTRTGNTEAFF. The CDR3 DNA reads TGTGCCAGCAGTACCAGGACGGGGAACACTGAAGCTTTCTTT.

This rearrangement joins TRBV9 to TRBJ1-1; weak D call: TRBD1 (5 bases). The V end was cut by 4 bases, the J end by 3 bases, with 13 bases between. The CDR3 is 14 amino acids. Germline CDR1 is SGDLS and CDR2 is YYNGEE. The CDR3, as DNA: TGTGCCAGCAGCCCCCAGGAGGGGTACACTGAAGCTTTCTTT. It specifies CASSPQEGYTEAFF. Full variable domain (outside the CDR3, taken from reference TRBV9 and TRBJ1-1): DSGVTQTPKHLITATGQRVTLRCSPRSGDLSVYWYQQSLDQGLQFLIQYYNGEERAKGNILERFSAQQFPDLHSELNLSSLELGDSALYFCASSPQEGYTEAFFGQGTRLTVV.

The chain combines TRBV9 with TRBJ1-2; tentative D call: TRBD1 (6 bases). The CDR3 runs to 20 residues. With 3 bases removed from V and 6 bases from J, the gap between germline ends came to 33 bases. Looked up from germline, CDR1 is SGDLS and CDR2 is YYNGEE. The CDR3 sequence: CASSAPIQGRALARVDGYTF. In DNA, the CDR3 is TGTGCCAGCAGCGCCCCCATACAGGGCAGGGCACTAGCCCGCGTGGATGGCTACACCTTC.

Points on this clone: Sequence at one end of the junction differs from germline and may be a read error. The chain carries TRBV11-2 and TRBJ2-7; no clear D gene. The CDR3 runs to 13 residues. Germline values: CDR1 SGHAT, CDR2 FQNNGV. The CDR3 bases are TGTGCCAGCAGCTTAGATGGACCGGGCCACGCGACCTTC. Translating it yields CASSLDGPGHATF.

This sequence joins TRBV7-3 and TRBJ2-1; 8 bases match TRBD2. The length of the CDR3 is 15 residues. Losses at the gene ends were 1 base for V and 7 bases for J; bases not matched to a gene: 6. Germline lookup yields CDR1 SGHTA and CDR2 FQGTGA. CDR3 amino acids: CASSLIPGGRNEQFF. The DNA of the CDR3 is TGTGCCAGCAGCTTAATCCCGGGAGGGAGGAATGAGCAGTTCTTC.

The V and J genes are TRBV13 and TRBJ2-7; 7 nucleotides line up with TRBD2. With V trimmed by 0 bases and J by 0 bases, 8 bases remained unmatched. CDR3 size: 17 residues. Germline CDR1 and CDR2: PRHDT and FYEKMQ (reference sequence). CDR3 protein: CASSLGARLAASYEQYF. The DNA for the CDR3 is TGTGCCAGCAGCTTAGGGGCCAGGCTAGCGGCCTCCTACGAGCAGTACTTC.

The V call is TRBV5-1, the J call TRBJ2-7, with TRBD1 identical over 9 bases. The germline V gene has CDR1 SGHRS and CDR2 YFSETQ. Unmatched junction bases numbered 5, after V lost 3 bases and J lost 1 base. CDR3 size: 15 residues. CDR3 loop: CASSWGDRASYEQYF. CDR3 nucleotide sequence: TGCGCCAGCAGCTGGGGGGACAGGGCTTCCTACGAGCAGTACTTC.

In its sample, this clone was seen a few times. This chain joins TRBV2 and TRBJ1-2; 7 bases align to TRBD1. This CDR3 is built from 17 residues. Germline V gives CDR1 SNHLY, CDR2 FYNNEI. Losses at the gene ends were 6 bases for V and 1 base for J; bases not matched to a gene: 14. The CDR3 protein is CASRQLTGQHFNYGYTF. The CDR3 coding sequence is TGTGCCAGCAGACAACTGACGGGACAGCATTTTAACTATGGCTACACCTTC.

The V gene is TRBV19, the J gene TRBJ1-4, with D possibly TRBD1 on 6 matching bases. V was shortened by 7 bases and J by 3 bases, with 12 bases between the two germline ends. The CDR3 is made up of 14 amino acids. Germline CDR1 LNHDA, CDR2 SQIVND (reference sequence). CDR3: CASNSGVANEKLFF. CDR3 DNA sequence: TGTGCCAGTAATTCAGGGGTGGCTAATGAAAAACTGTTTTTT. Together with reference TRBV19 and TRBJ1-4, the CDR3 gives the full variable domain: DGGITQSPKYLFRKEGQNVTLSCEQNLNHDAMYWYRQDPGQGLRLIYYSQIVNDFQKGDIAEGYSVSREKKESFPLTVTSAQKNPTAFYLCASNSGVANEKLFFGSGTQLSVL.